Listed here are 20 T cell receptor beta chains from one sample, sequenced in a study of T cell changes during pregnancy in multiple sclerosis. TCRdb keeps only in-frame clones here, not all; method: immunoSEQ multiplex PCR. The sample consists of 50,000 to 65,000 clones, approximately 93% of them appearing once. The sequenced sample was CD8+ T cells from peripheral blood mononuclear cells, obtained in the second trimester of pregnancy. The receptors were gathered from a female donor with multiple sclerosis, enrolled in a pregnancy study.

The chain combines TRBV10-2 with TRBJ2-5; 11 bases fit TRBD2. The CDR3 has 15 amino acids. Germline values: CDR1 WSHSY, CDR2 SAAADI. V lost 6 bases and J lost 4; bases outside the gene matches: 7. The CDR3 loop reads CASSDLGLAGETQYF. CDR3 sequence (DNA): TGCGCCAGCAGCGACCTCGGACTAGCGGGAGAGACCCAGTACTTC.

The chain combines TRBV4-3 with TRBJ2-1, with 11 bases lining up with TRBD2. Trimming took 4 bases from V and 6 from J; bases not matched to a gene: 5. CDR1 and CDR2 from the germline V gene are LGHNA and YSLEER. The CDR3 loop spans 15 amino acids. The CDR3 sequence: CASSLAGGQVNEQFF. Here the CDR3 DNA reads TGCGCCAGCAGCCTAGCGGGAGGGCAGGTCAATGAGCAGTTCTTC.

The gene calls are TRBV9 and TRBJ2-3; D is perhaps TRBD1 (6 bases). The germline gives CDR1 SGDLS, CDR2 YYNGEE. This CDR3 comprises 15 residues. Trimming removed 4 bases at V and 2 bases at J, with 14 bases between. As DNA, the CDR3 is TGTGCCAGCAGCCCGAGCCAGGGGTACACAGATACGCAGTATTTT. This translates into CASSPSQGYTDTQYF.

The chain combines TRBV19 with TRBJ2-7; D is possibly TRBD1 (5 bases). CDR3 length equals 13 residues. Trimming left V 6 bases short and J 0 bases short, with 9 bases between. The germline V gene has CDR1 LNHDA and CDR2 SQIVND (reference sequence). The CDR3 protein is CASSWGNSYEQYF. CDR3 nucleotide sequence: TGTGCCAGTAGCTGGGGCAACTCCTACGAGCAGTACTTC.

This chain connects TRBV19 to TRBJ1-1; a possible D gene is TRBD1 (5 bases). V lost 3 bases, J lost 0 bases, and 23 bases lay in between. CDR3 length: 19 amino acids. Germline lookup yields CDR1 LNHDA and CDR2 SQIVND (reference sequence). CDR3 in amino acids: CASSIRTGSSERMNTEAFF. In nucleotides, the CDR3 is TGTGCCAGTAGTATCCGCACAGGTTCCTCGGAACGAATGAACACTGAAGCTTTCTTT.

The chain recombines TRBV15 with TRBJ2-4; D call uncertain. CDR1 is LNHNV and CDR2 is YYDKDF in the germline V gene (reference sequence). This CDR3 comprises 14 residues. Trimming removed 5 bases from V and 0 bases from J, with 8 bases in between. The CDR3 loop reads CATSDELAKNIQYF. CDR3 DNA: TGTGCCACCAGCGATGAACTAGCCAAAAACATTCAGTACTTC.

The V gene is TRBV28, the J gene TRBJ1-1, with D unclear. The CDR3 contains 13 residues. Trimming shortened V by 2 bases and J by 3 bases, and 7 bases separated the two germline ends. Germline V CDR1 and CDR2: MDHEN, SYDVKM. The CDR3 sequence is CASSLTGYTEAFF. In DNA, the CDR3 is TGTGCCAGCAGTTTAACGGGGTACACTGAAGCTTTCTTT.

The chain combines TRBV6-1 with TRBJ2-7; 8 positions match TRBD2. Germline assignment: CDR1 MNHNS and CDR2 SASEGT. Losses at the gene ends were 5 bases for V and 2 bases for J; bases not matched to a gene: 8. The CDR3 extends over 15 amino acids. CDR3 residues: CASSTLLADTYEQYF. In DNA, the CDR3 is TGTGCCAGCAGTACCCTACTAGCGGACACCTACGAGCAGTACTTC.

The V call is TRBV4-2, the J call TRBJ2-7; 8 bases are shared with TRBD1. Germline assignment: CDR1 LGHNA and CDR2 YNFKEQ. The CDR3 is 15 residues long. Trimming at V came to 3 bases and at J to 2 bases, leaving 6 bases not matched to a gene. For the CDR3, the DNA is TGTGCCAGCAGCCAGTCTTGGACAGGGCCCTACGAGCAGTACTTC. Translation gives CASSQSWTGPYEQYF.

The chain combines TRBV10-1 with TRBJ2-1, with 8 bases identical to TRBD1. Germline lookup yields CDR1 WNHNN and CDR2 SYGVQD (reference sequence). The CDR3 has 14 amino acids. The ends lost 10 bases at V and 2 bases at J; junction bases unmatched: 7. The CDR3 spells CATSEDRAYNEQFF. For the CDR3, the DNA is TGCGCCACTTCGGAGGACAGGGCCTACAATGAGCAGTTCTTC.

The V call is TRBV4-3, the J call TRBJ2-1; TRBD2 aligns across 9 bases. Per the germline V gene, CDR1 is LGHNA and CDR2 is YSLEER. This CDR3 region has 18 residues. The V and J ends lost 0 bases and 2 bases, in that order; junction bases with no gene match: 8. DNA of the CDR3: TGCGCCAGCAGCCAAGAGTTGACTAGCGGAGAACCCTACAATGAGCAGTTCTTC. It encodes CASSQELTSGEPYNEQFF.

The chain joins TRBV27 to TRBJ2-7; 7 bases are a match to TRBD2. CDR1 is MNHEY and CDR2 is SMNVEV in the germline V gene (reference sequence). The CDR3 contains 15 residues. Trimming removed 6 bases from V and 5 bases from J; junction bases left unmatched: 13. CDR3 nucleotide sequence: TGTGCCAGCAGCCTCTCTGGGGGGGTTCTTAACGAGCAGTACTTC. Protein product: CASSLSGGVLNEQYF.

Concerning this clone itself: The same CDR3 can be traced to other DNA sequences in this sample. CDR3: CASSQGTGYEQYF. The CDR3 region has the DNA TGCGCCAGCAGCCAAGGGACAGGGTACGAGCAGTACTTC. The chain couples TRBV4-1 to TRBJ2-7; 8 nucleotides agree with TRBD1. CDR1 and CDR2 from the germline V gene are MGHRA and YSYEKL. Unmatched junction bases numbered 0, after V lost 1 base and J lost 4 bases. CDR3 size: 13 residues.

For the CDR3, the DNA is TGTGCCAGCAGTCCGGGGACTAGTCACACCGGGGAGCTGTTTTTT. Amino acid sequence: CASSPGTSHTGELFF. The gene calls are TRBV28 and TRBJ2-2, with TRBD2 identical over 8 bases. This CDR3 has 15 residues. The germline CDR1 and CDR2 sequences are MDHEN and SYDVKM. Germline trimming cut 5 bases from V and 3 bases from J; bases unmatched to any gene: 5.

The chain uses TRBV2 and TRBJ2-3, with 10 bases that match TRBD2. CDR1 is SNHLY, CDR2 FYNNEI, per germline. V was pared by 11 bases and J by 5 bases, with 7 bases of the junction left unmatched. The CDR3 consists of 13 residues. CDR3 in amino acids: CAELAGAGDTQYF. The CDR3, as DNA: TGTGCCGAGCTAGCGGGAGCTGGAGATACGCAGTATTTT.

CDR3 DNA: TGTGCCAGTAGTCCACGAAGACATTTGAACACTGAAGCTTTCTTT. Translated: CASSPRRHLNTEAFF. This rearrangement joins TRBV19 to TRBJ1-1; D gene uncertain. The CDR3 extends over 15 amino acids. Germline CDR1 and CDR2: LNHDA and SQIVND (reference sequence). The V end lost 5 bases, the J end lost 0 bases, and 13 bases lay between the germline ends.

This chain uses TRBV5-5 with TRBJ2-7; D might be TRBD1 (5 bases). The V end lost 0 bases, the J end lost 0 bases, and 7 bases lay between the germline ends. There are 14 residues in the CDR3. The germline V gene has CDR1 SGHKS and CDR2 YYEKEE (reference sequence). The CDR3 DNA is TGTGCCAGCAGCTTGGCCAGGGCCTCCTACGAGCAGTACTTC. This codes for CASSLARASYEQYF.

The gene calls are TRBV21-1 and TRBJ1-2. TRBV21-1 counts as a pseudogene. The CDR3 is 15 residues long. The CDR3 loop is CASTSGVMRRYGYTF. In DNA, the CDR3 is TGTGCCAGCACATCGGGAGTTATGCGTCGCTATGGCTACACCTTC.

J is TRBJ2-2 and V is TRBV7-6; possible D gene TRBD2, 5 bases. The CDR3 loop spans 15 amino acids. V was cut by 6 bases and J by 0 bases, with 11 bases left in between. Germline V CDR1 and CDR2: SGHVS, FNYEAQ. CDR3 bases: TGTGCCAGCAGTTTCAGGAGGACGAACACCGGGGAGCTGTTTTTT. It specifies CASSFRRTNTGELFF.

CDR3 region: CASSIGTGVYSNQPQHF. In DNA form, the CDR3 reads TGTGCCAGTAGTATCGGGACAGGGGTTTATAGCAATCAGCCCCAGCATTTT. The V and J genes are TRBV19 and TRBJ1-5; 10 nucleotides match TRBD1. This CDR3 region has 17 residues. CDR1 is LNHDA, CDR2 SQIVND, per germline (reference sequence). With V trimmed by 3 bases and J by 0 bases, 5 bases remained unmatched.